These 26 T cell receptor beta chains were all obtained from the same sample, sequenced in a study of naive and memory T cell subsets. General study results and limits: A few larger clonotypes appeared in naive repertoires, especially CD8, possibly memory cells re-expressing CD45RA.

These receptors are not linked to any known antigen. The beta constant-region primer was an equimolar mix of two oligonucleotides covering TRBC1 and TRBC2. The ligated cDNA underwent four PCR rounds using SP2 and nested alpha and beta constant-region primers. TCRdb independently ran MiXCR on the UMI-ligation and nested PCR reads; one entry per CDR3 protein. This sample has approximately 100,000 distinct CDR3 sequences, with 14% found just once. The material sequenced was naive CD8+ T cells from blood. Source of these receptors: a human donor in good health.

This clonotype has a handful of counts. The genes are TRBV10-3 and TRBJ2-1; 10 positions agree with TRBD2. The V gene end was trimmed by 4 bases and the J gene end by 4 bases; junction bases not matched to a gene: 10. Germline assignment: CDR1 ENHRY and CDR2 SYGVKD. The CDR3 is 17 amino acids. The CDR3 here is CAISAPPLAGDYNEQFF. CDR3 coding DNA: TGTGCCATCAGTGCCCCCCCCCTAGCGGGAGATTACAATGAGCAGTTCTTC.

This clonotype came up a few times. This chain uses TRBV20-1 with TRBJ1-1; 8 bases are shared with TRBD1. V lost 6 bases and J lost 1; bases outside the gene matches: 10. Germline CDR1 DFQATT, CDR2 SNEGSKA (reference sequence). The CDR3 sequence is 15 residues long. CDR3 coding DNA: TGCAGTGCCCTCTACAGGGACAGGACGAACACTGAAGCTTTCTTT. It encodes CSALYRDRTNTEAFF.

This clonotype came up many times. The chain carries TRBV20-1 and TRBJ1-1; D possibly corresponds to TRBD1 (5 bases). CDR3 length: 11 amino acids. Between the trimmed V and J ends, which lost 6 bases and 5 bases, there was a span of 10 bases. Germline CDR1 and CDR2: DFQATT and SNEGSKA (reference sequence). CDR3 amino acids: CSAEQVTEAFF. The CDR3, as DNA: TGCAGTGCCGAACAGGTAACTGAAGCTTTCTTT.

The chain has TRBV5-4 and TRBJ2-3, with TRBD2 identical over 10 bases. CDR3 length: 16 residues. Trimming removed 6 bases from V and 6 bases from J; junction bases left unmatched: 13. CDR1 and CDR2 (germline): SGHNT, YYREEE (reference sequence). CDR3 sequence reads: CASTPGERGGLDTQYF. CDR3 coding DNA: TGTGCCAGCACCCCCGGAGAGCGGGGGGGCCTGGATACGCAGTATTTT.

The chain is built from TRBV11-2 and TRBJ1-1, with D possibly matching TRBD1 (6 bases). CDR3 length: 13 amino acids. With 5 bases removed from V and 6 bases from J, the gap between germline ends came to 13 bases. Germline V gives CDR1 SGHAT, CDR2 FQNNGV. In nucleotides, the CDR3 is TGTGCCAGCAGCGCACAGGGAGCGGCTGAAGCTTTCTTT. Amino acids: CASSAQGAAEAFF. Based on the CDR3 plus reference TRBV11-2 and TRBJ1-1, the full variable domain is EAGVAQSPRYKIIEKRQSVAFWCNPISGHATLYWYQQILGQGPKLLIQFQNNGVVDDSQLPKDRFSAERLKGVDSTLKIQPAKLEDSAVYLCASSAQGAAEAFFGQGTRLTVV.

This chain uses TRBV27 with TRBJ2-7; 12 bases fit TRBD2. The CDR3 length is 14 residues. After removal of 6 bases from V and 6 bases from J, the junction contained 6 bases not matched to a gene. Germline V gene sequence: CDR1 MNHEY, CDR2 SMNVEV (reference sequence). The CDR3 DNA reads TGTGCCAGCAGGGAGACTAGCGGGAGTTTCGAGCAGTACTTC. It codes for CASRETSGSFEQYF.

This clonotype was detected ten times or more. The chain combines TRBV11-3 with TRBJ2-4; 13 bases align to TRBD2. With V trimmed by 1 base and J by 0 bases, 6 bases remained unmatched. The CDR3 has 19 amino acids. CDR1 and CDR2 from the germline V gene are SGHNT and YENEEA. CDR3 region: CASSLGSGTSGIAKNIQYF. The CDR3 coding sequence is TGTGCCAGCAGCTTAGGTTCCGGGACTAGCGGGATAGCCAAAAACATTCAGTACTTC.

This clonotype turned up a few times. J is TRBJ2-7 and V is TRBV7-9, with TRBD2 identical over 7 bases. CDR1 and CDR2 from the germline V gene are SEHNR and FQNEAQ (reference sequence). V was clipped by 3 bases and J by 2 bases; unmatched bases: 7. The CDR3 length is 15 residues. The CDR3 DNA sequence: TGTGCCAGCAGCTTCGCGCTAGCGGAAACCTACGAGCAGTACTTC. Amino acid sequence: CASSFALAETYEQYF. The whole variable domain, filled in from reference TRBV7-9 and TRBJ2-7, reads DTGVSQNPRHKITKRGQNVTFRCDPISEHNRLYWYRQTLGQGPEFLTYFQNEAQLEKSRLLSDRFSAERPKGSFSTLEIQRTEQGDSAMYLCASSFALAETYEQYFGPGTRLTVT.

This clonotype showed up many times. The V and J genes are TRBV29-1 and TRBJ1-5, with no clear D. CDR3 length: 13 amino acids. Germline assignment: CDR1 SQVTM and CDR2 ANQGSEA. Trimming stripped 1 base from V and 5 bases from J, with 9 bases between. CDR3 nucleotide sequence: TGCAGCGTTGAAGTGGCTGGGGATCAGCCCCAGCATTTT. Amino acids: CSVEVAGDQPQHF.

This chain uses TRBV20-1 with TRBJ2-1; the D is unclear. CDR1 DFQATT and CDR2 SNEGSKA come from the germline V gene (reference sequence). Trimming left V 0 bases short and J 5 bases short, with 17 bases between. The CDR3 is 16 residues long. In nucleotides, the CDR3 is TGCAGTGCTAGAGATTTCCAGTGGGTAGTGGACAATGAGCAGTTCTTC. This translates into CSARDFQWVVDNEQFF.

The sample holds a few counts of this clonotype. The chain uses TRBV15 and TRBJ2-3, with unresolved D. Germline V lookup: CDR1 LNHNV, CDR2 YYDKDF (reference sequence). This CDR3 is built from 17 residues. V gave up 4 bases and J gave up 3 bases, with 20 bases separating them. CDR3 coding DNA: TGTGCCACCAGCAAGGATGTGTCACAGTTGCTTACAGATACGCAGTATTTT. Translation gives CATSKDVSQLLTDTQYF.

The table lists this clonotype with many counts. This sequence joins TRBV4-3 and TRBJ2-1; TRBD2 is a possible D gene (6 bases). CDR1 is LGHNA and CDR2 is YSLEER in the germline V gene. V was clipped by 1 base and J by 0 bases, with 16 bases between them. CDR3 length: 18 residues. CDR3 region: CASSQAQRGLRSYNEQFF. The CDR3 bases are TGCGCCAGCAGCCAAGCCCAACGGGGACTCCGCTCCTACAATGAGCAGTTCTTC.

This clonotype was found a few times. The rearrangement joins TRBV5-1 to TRBJ2-3; TRBD1 might be the D (5 bases). The length of the CDR3 is 14 residues. V was shortened by 4 bases and J by 3 bases, with 12 bases between the two germline ends. Per the germline V gene, CDR1 is SGHRS and CDR2 is YFSETQ. Here the CDR3 reads CASSPQGTTDTQYF. CDR3 bases: TGCGCCAGCAGCCCCCAGGGTACGACAGATACGCAGTATTTT.

Many counts were recorded for this clonotype. The gene calls are TRBV4-2 and TRBJ2-1, with 11 bases lining up with TRBD2. The CDR3 loop spans 15 amino acids. Germline V lookup: CDR1 LGHNA, CDR2 YNFKEQ. V was pared by 4 bases and J by 9 bases, with 8 bases of the junction left unmatched. Written as DNA, the CDR3 is TGTGCCAGCAGCCCCACTAGCGGGGGAGGTGGTGAGCAGTTCTTC. This encodes CASSPTSGGGGEQFF.

This clonotype has only a few counts. The V and J genes are TRBV4-3 and TRBJ1-5, with TRBD1 as a possible D gene (6 bases). CDR3 size: 13 residues. Germline CDR1 and CDR2: LGHNA and YSLEER. Trimming stripped 1 base from V and 6 bases from J, with 7 bases between. CDR3 bases: TGCGCCAGCAGCCAAGTCAGGGGTCAGCCCCAGCATTTT. As protein: CASSQVRGQPQHF.

The chain is built from TRBV4-3 and TRBJ1-1; 9 positions agree with TRBD1. The ends lost 1 base at V and 4 bases at J; junction bases unmatched: 7. This CDR3 region has 16 residues. Per germline, CDR1 LGHNA and CDR2 YSLEER. The CDR3 nucleotides are TGCGCCAGCAGCCAAGGGACAGGGGTTGTGACCACTGAAGCTTTCTTT. It specifies CASSQGTGVVTTEAFF.

This clonotype has more than one count but fewer than ten. The chain carries TRBV29-1 and TRBJ1-4; D call uncertain. Trimming removed 5 bases from V and 5 bases from J, with 15 bases in between. CDR3 length equals 14 residues. Germline V gene sequence: CDR1 SQVTM, CDR2 ANQGSEA. DNA for the CDR3: TGCAGCGTTATAGTCCCCCGGGAAAATGAAAAACTGTTTTTT. Translating it yields CSVIVPRENEKLFF.

This clonotype was recorded at least ten times. The genes are TRBV12-3 or TRBV12-4 and TRBJ1-1, with a tentative D call TRBD1 (6 bases). The CDR3 totals 14 residues. Trimming removed 7 bases from V and 1 base from J, with 13 bases in between. CDR3 residues: CASTPGAANTEAFF. For the CDR3, the DNA is TGTGCCAGCACCCCAGGGGCCGCGAACACTGAAGCTTTCTTT.

This clonotype was observed a few times. The CDR3 coding sequence is TGCAGCGTTGTAGGGGCCAGACTCTCCTACAATGAGCAGTTCTTC. It codes for CSVVGARLSYNEQFF. The chain employs TRBV29-1 and TRBJ2-1, with TRBD1 as a possible D gene (5 bases). Trimming cost V 4 bases and J 0 bases, with 13 bases left between them. The CDR3 runs to 15 residues. Germline V CDR1 and CDR2: SQVTM, ANQGSEA.

This clonotype came up many times. The chain has TRBV7-9 and TRBJ2-1; TRBD2 matches 7 bases. J was trimmed by 6 bases and V by 3 bases; bases with no gene match: 2. This CDR3 has 13 residues. Germline V CDR1 and CDR2: SEHNR, FQNEAQ (reference sequence). DNA of the CDR3: TGTGCCAGCAGCTTCCAGCGGGGCAATGAGCAGTTCTTC. Its translation: CASSFQRGNEQFF.

The chain carries TRBV9 and TRBJ2-3; TRBD2 aligns across 8 bases. After removal of 0 bases from V and 2 bases from J, the junction contained 5 bases not matched to a gene. Germline CDR1 reads SGDLS; CDR2 reads YYNGEE. CDR3 length: 16 residues. The CDR3 here is CASSVEGSGVTDTQYF. In DNA, the CDR3 is TGTGCCAGCAGCGTAGAAGGTAGCGGGGTCACAGATACGCAGTATTTT.

The chain joins TRBV20-1 to TRBJ2-3; 13 bases are shared with TRBD2. The ends lost 5 bases at V and 2 bases at J; junction bases unmatched: 10. The CDR3 contains 17 residues. Germline V gene sequence: CDR1 DFQATT, CDR2 SNEGSKA (reference sequence). As DNA, the CDR3 is TGCAGTGCTCCGACCGGACTAGCGGGGGAGCTCACAGATACGCAGTATTTT. Amino acid sequence: CSAPTGLAGELTDTQYF.

This clonotype was observed a handful of times. The V and J genes are TRBV4-2 and TRBJ1-6; 9 nucleotides match TRBD1. The trim removed 4 bases at V and 10 bases at J, leaving 11 bases unmatched. Germline assignment: CDR1 LGHNA and CDR2 YNFKEQ. The CDR3 is 16 amino acids. Written as DNA, the CDR3 is TGTGCCAGCAGCCGGGGATTAGACAGGGGGGACTCACCCCTCCACTTT. It specifies CASSRGLDRGDSPLHF.

This clonotype was counted ten times or more. The chain recombines TRBV25-1 with TRBJ2-3, with TRBD2 as a possible D gene (7 bases). The CDR3 covers 15 residues. Deletions cut 4 bases from V and 2 bases from J, with 13 bases between. Germline V gene sequence: CDR1 MGHDK, CDR2 SYGVNS. In nucleotides, the CDR3 is TGTGCCAGCAGTGGGGGGGGCGCAGACACAGATACGCAGTATTTT. Its protein product is CASSGGGADTDTQYF.

This clonotype was recorded at least ten times. The chain joins TRBV7-9 to TRBJ2-7, with D perhaps given as TRBD1 or TRBD2 (5 bases each). The CDR3 totals 17 residues. The V gene's germline CDR1 is SEHNR and CDR2 FQNEAQ (reference sequence). Trimming pared 7 bases from V and 2 bases from J, leaving 24 bases between. CDR3 coding DNA: TGTGCCAGCACCAACTCGGGGCGTACACCTGATCCCTACGAGCAGTACTTC. Translation: CASTNSGRTPDPYEQYF.

This clonotype was counted at least ten times. The V call is TRBV20-1, the J call TRBJ2-7; the D gene is possibly TRBD1 (5 bases). Trimming shortened V by 6 bases and J by 1 base, and 22 bases separated the two germline ends. The CDR3 loop spans 16 amino acids. Germline V gives CDR1 DFQATT, CDR2 SNEGSKA (reference sequence). For the CDR3, the DNA is TGCAGTGCCGCCCCGCTCAGGGAAGTTCGGTCCTACGAGCAGTACTTC. It yields the protein CSAAPLREVRSYEQYF.